The next 8 T cell receptor beta chains were all read from a single sample in a study of shared T cell receptors in the human thymus. Repertoires were generated with immunoSEQ multiplex PCR, while TCRdb's copy carries only in-frame clones and drops some. The data contain 630,000 or so clones, approximately 89% of them seen just once; the ten biggest clones take up roughly 0.0087%. The same specimen was also included in a second study, on human thymus T cells.

The sequenced sample was thymocytes. These receptors all come from a boy in the first two years of life with a congenital heart defect.

The genes are TRBV4-2 and TRBJ1-4; D gene ambiguous. The CDR3 runs to 16 residues. Germline V lookup: CDR1 LGHNA, CDR2 YNFKEQ. V shed 0 bases and J shed 10 bases, with 18 bases lying between them. The CDR3: CASSQDERTGSAKLFF. CDR3 in DNA: TGTGCCAGCAGCCAAGATGAAAGGACGGGGTCTGCAAAACTGTTTTTT.

The CDR3 reads CASSERQGSCQPQHF. CDR3 in DNA: TGTGCCAGCAGTGAAAGACAGGGTAGCTGTCAGCCCCAGCATTTT. This chain links TRBV2 with TRBJ1-5, with 7 bases that match TRBD1. V lost 2 bases, J lost 6 bases, and 7 bases stayed unmatched. Germline V gene sequence: CDR1 SNHLY, CDR2 FYNNEI. This CDR3 contains 15 residues.

This CDR3 is CASSETDRGLPYEQYF. The CDR3 DNA sequence: TGTGCCAGCAGTGAAACTGACAGGGGCCTGCCCTACGAGCAGTACTTC. The rearrangement links TRBV2 to TRBJ2-7; the match to TRBD1 covers 8 bases. J was trimmed by 2 bases and V by 2 bases; bases with no gene match: 8. The CDR3 length is 16 residues. The germline V gene encodes CDR1 SNHLY and CDR2 FYNNEI.

V usage is TRBV28 and J usage is TRBJ1-4; D remains ambiguous. V shed 2 bases and J shed 7 bases, with 8 bases lying between them. The CDR3 is 13 amino acids. The germline V gene has CDR1 MDHEN and CDR2 SYDVKM. CDR3 DNA: TGTGCCAGCAGTTTAATCGGTCGTGAAAAACTGTTTTTT. It yields the protein CASSLIGREKLFF.

The chain recombines TRBV19 with TRBJ2-7; a possible D gene is TRBD2 (5 bases). V lost 6 bases and J lost 2, with 20 bases in between. The CDR3 runs to 16 residues. The V gene's germline CDR1 is LNHDA and CDR2 SQIVND (reference sequence). The DNA for the CDR3 is TGTGCCAGTAGCCCCCCGCCGGGTAAGCGGACCTACGAGCAGTACTTC. This translates into CASSPPPGKRTYEQYF.

This clone came up once. The chain has TRBV25-1 and TRBJ1-6; 9 nucleotides align to TRBD1. Germline CDR1 reads MGHDK; CDR2 reads SYGVNS. This CDR3 has 14 residues. V trimming: 8 bases; J trimming: 7 bases; junction bases outside the gene matches: 6. CDR3 loop: CASGGTGRNSPLHF. CDR3 bases: TGTGCCAGCGGTGGGACAGGGCGCAATTCACCCCTCCACTTT.

V gene TRBV6-5 combines with J gene TRBJ1-1, with no clear D. Per the germline V gene, CDR1 is MNHEY and CDR2 is SVGAGI. V was trimmed by 6 bases and J by 1 base, leaving 12 bases between them. The CDR3 covers 14 residues. The CDR3 loop is CASSLSHTNTEAFF. The CDR3 DNA follows: TGTGCCAGCAGCCTCTCCCACACGAACACTGAAGCTTTCTTT.

The chain uses TRBV16 and TRBJ2-2; 7 bases fit TRBD1. V dropped 2 bases and J dropped 6; count of bases not matched to a gene: 6. The CDR3 contains 15 residues. Looked up from germline, CDR1 is KGHSY and CDR2 is FQNENV. The CDR3 bases are TGTGCCAGCAGCCAACACAGGGGTATGGCCGGGGAGCTGTTTTTT. Amino acids: CASSQHRGMAGELFF.